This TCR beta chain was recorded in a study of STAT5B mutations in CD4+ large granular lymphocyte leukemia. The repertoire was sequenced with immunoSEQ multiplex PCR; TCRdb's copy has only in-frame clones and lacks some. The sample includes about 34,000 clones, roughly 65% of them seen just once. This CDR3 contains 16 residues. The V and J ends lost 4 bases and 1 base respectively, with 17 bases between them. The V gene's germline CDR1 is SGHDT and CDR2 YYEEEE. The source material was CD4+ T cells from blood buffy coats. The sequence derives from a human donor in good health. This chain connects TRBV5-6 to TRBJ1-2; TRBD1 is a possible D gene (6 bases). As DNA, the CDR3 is TGTGCCAGCAGCGCTACAGGGTTCCTTATTAACTATGGCTACACCTTC. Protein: CASSATGFLINYGYTF. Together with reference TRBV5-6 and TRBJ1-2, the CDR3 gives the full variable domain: DAGVTQSPTHLIKTRGQQVTLRCSPKSGHDTVSWYQQALGQGPQFIFQYYEEEERQRGNFPDRFSGHQFPNYSSELNVNALLLGDSALYLCASSATGFLINYGYTFGSGTRLTVV.